Below, one TCR beta chain is given with its context. Its antigen has not been determined. Base qualities are missing; no much larger clone stands one base away. From the germline V gene, CDR1 is LGHNT and CDR2 is FRNRAP. The CDR3 runs 17 amino acids, cysteine and phenylalanine included. Kept here is only the CDR3 DNA, which spans 51 bases and is read in frame from base 1. V is shortened by 5 bases, J by 0 bases, and the region joining them spans 17 bases. The sample comes from a study of Graves' ophthalmopathy and Graves' hyperthyroidism listed by TCRdb under 2018. With regard to the full study: Peripheral blood was collected before any treatment was given, at the time of initial diagnosis. To tell Graves' ophthalmopathy apart from Graves' hyperthyroidism, and to predict which patients would progress to ophthalmopathy, the study relied on TCR beta repertoire signatures. In total, approximately 130 blood samples were TCR-sequenced: some 43 ophthalmopathy, approximately 75 hyperthyroidism and around 17 hyperthyroidism-to-ophthalmopathy patients. To explore V-J signatures that distinguish ophthalmopathy from hyperthyroidism, a discovery set of around 100 patients was enrolled, made up of approximately 45 with ophthalmopathy and 55 to 65 with stable hyperthyroidism. An independent validation cohort was composed of approximately 18 hyperthyroidism patients and 15 to 17 patients who later progressed from hyperthyroidism to ophthalmopathy. In 6 or 7 hyperthyroidism patients, T-cell repertoires of thyroid tissue and blood were compared. Following sampling, methimazole starting at 30 mg daily was administered to hyperthyroidism patients, and high-dose intravenous methylprednisolone was administered to ophthalmopathy patients. The 75 to 100 discovery patients were randomly split 7:3 into training and test sets. The paper as a whole reports these results and caveats: No statistical method was used to set the sample size in advance, and the investigators knew which group each participant was assigned to. In cross-validation, the 13-signature model distinguished ophthalmopathy from stable hyperthyroidism with just over 85% sensitivity and 81.08% specificity, while in the test set the corresponding values were roughly 80% and 75%. Most expanded thyroid clonotypes with frequency above 0.001 were also detected in blood, suggesting blood repertoires may reflect the thyroid immune response. In validation, the model predicted ophthalmopathy progression with more than 55% sensitivity and 72% to 80% specificity; some twelve predicted patients were CT-confirmed with GO in a median of approximately 6.5 months.

The ophthalmopathy patients had moderately to severely active disease, with a Clinical Activity Score of 3 or higher, a NOSPECS grade of 4 or higher, and a disease duration of less than 3 months. Patients were excluded if they had other autoimmune diseases, uncontrolled infections, pregnancy or lactation. Clinical symptoms, serum thyroxine, TRAb, thyroid ultrasound and orbital computed tomography formed the basis of the diagnosis. PBMCs were isolated from about 10 ml of fresh peripheral blood by Ficoll-Paque density gradient centrifugation. Total RNA was extracted with Trizol reagent and quality-checked on an Agilent 2100 Bioanalyzer. For repertoire sequencing, the TCR beta CDR3 regions were amplified from RNA transcripts. The first round of RT-PCR was done with HTBI primers and the Qiagen OneStep RT-PCR kit, and was followed by a second round of multiplex PCR, then size selection and purification. Sequencing of the libraries was carried out on an Illumina HiSeq2000 in paired-end mode with 100 bp reads. Per the source publication's procedure: SOAPnuke was used to process the reads, throwing out any read that had adapters, had uncalled bases, had a mean Phred below 15, or lacked an exact constant-primer or identifier match. COPE v1.2.5 was used to merge high-quality paired reads. Each unique nucleotide sequence was defined as a clonotype, and clonotypes were aligned to IMGT TRB V, D and J references with MiTCR v1.1. Only V-J combinations with frequency above 0.0001 were analysed, covering over 99% of repertoires. For each V-J combination, a TCR clonal expansion and chaos score was defined as F50 clonal expansion divided by the chaos observed in the TCRdist matrix. Welch's t-statistics and random forest were used to narrow the features down to 10 to 15 V-J combinations, which were then fed into a naive Bayes classifier. The similarity between thyroid and blood repertoires was quantified using the Morisita-Horn index. The public reads were reanalyzed by TCRdb: fastp trimming at Q25, MiXCR alignment, in-frame beta chains only. Every CDR3 protein is listed once, alongside the most common genes and DNA of its rows. The V and J calls and clone size come from TCRdb's table, not from the authors' own analysis. This sample comprises 150,000 to 200,000 distinct CDR3 sequences, 30% to 45% of them detected only once. The top ten clonotypes cover 8% to 10% of the sample.

The sample consisted of peripheral blood. This clonotype originated in a man younger than 40 with Graves' ophthalmopathy. Donor details come from another sample of the same person, matched by shared clones. The chain couples TRBV12-5 to TRBJ1-5; the D gene identity is not certain. The DNA is TGTGCTAGTGGTCCACTCTACGAAACAAGTAGCAATCAGCCCCAGCATTTT. Its product reads: CASGPLYETSSNQPQHF.